This TCR beta chain was observed in a study of OX40 agonist ivuxolimab in advanced cancers. About the research overall: Patients enrolled in dose escalation were diagnosed with hepatocellular carcinoma, melanoma, renal cell or head and neck cancer. Participants averaged approximately 65 years of age (range about 23 to 79) and were roughly 83% male.

Study-wide findings and caveats: The mean number of expanded clones was higher in CD8+ T cells than in CD4+. Clonal expansion was seen in CD4+ and CD8+ blood T cells by week 6 at 0.1 to 3.0 mg/kg.

The protocol was immunoSEQ multiplex PCR, while the TCRdb copy is restricted to in-frame clones and leaves out a portion. The sample has around 140,000 clones, about 93% seen once; the top ten hold more than 0.9%. As regards this clone: No antigen is known for it.

This CDR3 has 16 residues. This sample comprised CD4+ or CD8+ T cells sorted from blood, obtained in a trial of the OX40 agonist ivuxolimab. This chain connects TRBV21-1 to TRBJ2-7; the table calls TRBD2, which could not be checked here. TRBV21-1 represents a pseudogene. The TCR sequence derives from an adult with an advanced solid tumor such as melanoma, head and neck, liver or kidney cancer. The CDR3 sequence is CASSQSYGTSGREEYF. In nucleotides, the CDR3 is TGTGCCAGCAGCCAAAGCTACGGAACTAGCGGGAGGGAGGAGTACTTC.